This TCR beta chain was sequenced in a study of shared clonotypes between healthy human individuals. Study-level results: In the sorted subsets, rarefaction showed sequencing was incomplete despite large depth. Measured sharing among donors was expected to vary with sequencing depth.

This clone appeared a single time. The target antigen is unknown. CD45RO-negative CD8 cells positively selected for CCR7 made up the naive population, which excluded terminally differentiated effector memory CD45RA+ cells. Per the authors' pipeline: ImmunoSEQ sequences covered only the junction and lacked quality scores; filtering therefore differed. The repertoire was sequenced with immunoSEQ multiplex PCR; TCRdb's copy has only in-frame clones and lacks some. D and trimming come from the DNA, and the V and J calls and clone size come from that table. Of just over 2,000,000 clones listed, about 95% were seen once; the top ten hold about 1.1%. The clonotype comes from a young man in good health. Material: naive CD8+ T cells sorted from blood.

CDR3: CASSEMDEQFF. The CDR3 DNA reads as TGTGCCAGCAGTGAAATGGATGAGCAGTTCTTC. The chain joins TRBV25-1 to TRBJ2-1; D is uncertain. From germline, CDR1 is MGHDK and CDR2 SYGVNS. V was clipped by 2 bases and J by 8 bases, with 4 bases between them. This CDR3 has 11 amino acids. The full variable domain, with the rest looked up from reference TRBV25-1 and TRBJ2-1, is EADIYQTPRYLVIGTGKKITLECSQTMGHDKMYWYQQDPGMELHLIHYSYGVNSTEKGDLSSESTVSRIRTEHFPLTLESARPSHTSQYLCASSEMDEQFFGPGTRLTVL.